Listed below are T cell receptor beta chains from one sample, sequenced in a study of blood T cell repertoires in COVID-19. The method was immunoSEQ multiplex PCR; TCRdb's version includes in-frame clones alone and lacks a portion of them. The sample carries about 250,000 clones, 85% to 90% recorded once. Sequenced input: peripheral blood. These receptors all stem from an elderly man with acute or convalescent COVID-19. The CDR3 runs from the conserved cysteine through the conserved F or W. The order of the fields is clone size, D gene, J gene, V gene, CDR3 protein, CDR3 DNA. The D gene is left open where the match is weak. Only part of the rows carry a size: once, few, many, or a class if the clone is expanded.

clone size: NA; D gene: TRBD1; J gene: TRBJ1-1; V gene: TRBV5-1; CDR3 protein: CASSRDRGGTEAFF; CDR3 DNA: TGCGCCAGCAGCCGGGACAGGGGTGGCACTGAAGCTTTCTTT
clone size: few; D gene: NA; J gene: TRBJ1-2; V gene: TRBV6-5; CDR3 protein: CASRSMDGYTF; CDR3 DNA: TGTGCCAGCAGGAGTATGGATGGCTACACCTTC
clone size: NA; D gene: TRBD2; J gene: TRBJ2-3; V gene: TRBV7-7; CDR3 protein: CASSLGLAGGDTQYF; CDR3 DNA: TGTGCCAGCAGCCTCGGTCTAGCGGGGGGAGATACGCAGTATTTT
clone size: NA; D gene: TRBD2; J gene: TRBJ2-1; V gene: TRBV28; CDR3 protein: CASSPRGLAGENEQFF; CDR3 DNA: TGTGCCAGCAGTCCACGGGGACTAGCGGGAGAGAATGAGCAGTTCTTC
clone size: NA; D gene: NA; J gene: TRBJ2-1; V gene: TRBV6-4; CDR3 protein: CASSDGSSPREQFF; CDR3 DNA: TGTGCCAGCAGTGACGGGTCTAGCCCTAGGGAGCAGTTCTTC
clone size: NA; D gene: TRBD1; J gene: TRBJ1-1; V gene: TRBV5-1; CDR3 protein: CASSRGQALDEAFF; CDR3 DNA: TGCGCCAGCAGCCGGGGACAGGCGCTAGATGAAGCTTTCTTT
clone size: NA; D gene: TRBD1; J gene: TRBJ2-7; V gene: TRBV18; CDR3 protein: CASSPGTVSYEQYF; CDR3 DNA: TGTGCCAGCTCCCCTGGGACAGTCAGCTACGAGCAGTACTTC
clone size: NA; D gene: TRBD2; J gene: TRBJ2-1; V gene: TRBV7-9; CDR3 protein: CAIAGAGGNYNEQFF; CDR3 DNA: TGTGCCATCGCCGGGGCGGGGGGAAACTACAATGAGCAGTTCTTC
clone size: NA; D gene: NA; J gene: TRBJ1-5; V gene: TRBV7-8; CDR3 protein: CASSLGSQYSNQPQHF; CDR3 DNA: TGTGCCAGCAGCTTAGGTAGCCAGTATAGCAATCAGCCCCAGCATTTT
clone size: once; D gene: TRBD2; J gene: TRBJ2-2; V gene: TRBV18; CDR3 protein: CASSPLTSSGSTGELFF; CDR3 DNA: TGTGCCAGCTCACCGCTCACCTCTAGCGGGAGCACCGGGGAGCTGTTTTTT
clone size: NA; D gene: TRBD1; J gene: TRBJ2-5; V gene: TRBV7-2; CDR3 protein: CASSLGGQGVETQYF; CDR3 DNA: TGTGCCAGCAGCTTAGGGGGACAGGGGGTCGAGACCCAGTACTTC
clone size: NA; D gene: NA; J gene: TRBJ1-6; V gene: TRBV18; CDR3 protein: CASSSGLPSSYNSPLHF; CDR3 DNA: TGTGCCAGCTCATCGGGACTCCCGAGCTCCTATAATTCACCCCTCCACTTT
clone size: NA; D gene: NA; J gene: TRBJ1-1; V gene: TRBV11-1; CDR3 protein: CASRRFNAEAFF; CDR3 DNA: TGTGCCAGCCGTCGGTTTAACGCTGAAGCTTTCTTT
clone size: NA; D gene: NA; J gene: TRBJ2-1; V gene: TRBV21-1; CDR3 protein: CASSTPGQGVIGSYNEQFF; CDR3 DNA: TGTGCCAGCAGCACCCCGGGACAGGGGGTCATTGGATCCTACAATGAGCAGTTCTTC
clone size: many; D gene: NA; J gene: TRBJ1-1; V gene: TRBV27; CDR3 protein: CASSLLQRTEAFF; CDR3 DNA: TGTGCCAGCAGTTTACTCCAGAGGACTGAAGCTTTCTTT
clone size: NA; D gene: TRBD1; J gene: TRBJ2-7; V gene: TRBV19; CDR3 protein: CASSPRRGAGGNEQYF; CDR3 DNA: TGTGCCAGTAGTCCCCGGAGAGGGGCAGGGGGCAACGAGCAGTACTTC
clone size: once; D gene: NA; J gene: TRBJ2-7; V gene: TRBV18; CDR3 protein: CASSPSGGGPYEQYF; CDR3 DNA: TGTGCCAGCTCACCCTCGGGAGGGGGCCCGTACGAGCAGTACTTC
clone size: NA; D gene: NA; J gene: TRBJ2-1; V gene: TRBV6-5; CDR3 protein: CASSLAGSPYNEQFF; CDR3 DNA: TGTGCCAGCAGTTTAGCCGGGAGTCCCTACAATGAGCAGTTCTTC
clone size: NA; D gene: NA; J gene: TRBJ2-2; V gene: TRBV27; CDR3 protein: CASSPGGVSTGELFF; CDR3 DNA: TGTGCCAGCAGTCCCGGCGGGGTTAGCACCGGGGAGCTGTTTTTT
clone size: NA; D gene: NA; J gene: TRBJ2-7; V gene: TRBV5-1; CDR3 protein: CASSLEPGLSYEQYF; CDR3 DNA: TGCGCCAGCAGCTTGGAACCAGGTCTCTCCTACGAGCAGTACTTC
clone size: NA; D gene: TRBD1; J gene: TRBJ2-5; V gene: TRBV28; CDR3 protein: CASSLGDRGRETQYF; CDR3 DNA: TGTGCCAGCAGTTTAGGGGACAGGGGCCGGGAGACCCAGTACTTC
clone size: NA; D gene: NA; J gene: TRBJ1-1; V gene: TRBV9; CDR3 protein: CASSVQMNTEAFF; CDR3 DNA: TGTGCCAGCAGCGTTCAAATGAACACTGAAGCTTTCTTT
clone size: NA; D gene: TRBD2; J gene: TRBJ2-2; V gene: TRBV11-2; CDR3 protein: CASSPGLAGGDTGELFF; CDR3 DNA: TGTGCCAGCAGCCCGGGACTAGCGGGAGGCGACACCGGGGAGCTGTTTTTT
clone size: NA; D gene: TRBD2; J gene: TRBJ2-5; V gene: TRBV5-1; CDR3 protein: CASSSTSGGARETQYF; CDR3 DNA: TGCGCCAGCAGCAGCACTAGCGGGGGGGCGAGAGAGACCCAGTACTTC
clone size: NA; D gene: NA; J gene: TRBJ1-1; V gene: TRBV6-5; CDR3 protein: CASSRQGEAFF; CDR3 DNA: TGTGCCAGCAGCCGCCAGGGTGAAGCTTTCTTT
clone size: NA; D gene: TRBD1; J gene: TRBJ1-5; V gene: TRBV27; CDR3 protein: CASSSGQARDNQPQHF; CDR3 DNA: TGTGCCAGCAGTTCGGGACAGGCAAGGGACAATCAGCCCCAGCATTTT